This TCR beta chain comes out of a study of somatic mutations in cytotoxic T cells in rheumatoid arthritis. Study observations and caveats: The top CD8+ clone topped 20% of CD8+ cells in about an eighth of the roughly 60 patients. No correction for multiple comparisons was applied to the slight TRBV07 underrepresentation in rheumatoid arthritis patients.

Trimming left V 6 bases short and J 3 bases short, with 14 bases between. The CDR3 length is 14 residues. CDR1 is MNHEY and CDR2 is SMNVEV in the germline V gene (reference sequence). Sequenced by immunoSEQ multiplex PCR; TCRdb stores in-frame clones only, minus some. The sample includes tens of thousands of clones, 86% of them seen just once. A note on this clone: The antigen is undetermined.

This sequence was found in a woman between 50 and 59 years old in good health. V gene TRBV27 combines with J gene TRBJ1-2; D is perhaps TRBD1 (6 bases). The sequenced sample consisted of CD8+ T cells sorted from blood. CDR3 in amino acids: CASSPRGGDYGYTF. In nucleotides, the CDR3 is TGTGCCAGCAGCCCGAGGGGGGGGGACTATGGCTACACCTTC.